This T cell receptor (beta chain) was sequenced during a study of blood T cell repertoires in COVID-19. Germline V gene lookup returns CDR1 MNHEY and CDR2 SMNVEV (reference sequence). V dropped 2 bases and J dropped 6 bases, with 10 bases sitting between them. This CDR3 is built from 14 residues. The method was immunoSEQ multiplex PCR; TCRdb's version includes in-frame clones alone and lacks a portion of them. The sample shows approximately 290,000 clones, roughly 90% of them seen only once. The source of this sequence is a woman aged 30 to 39 with COVID-19, enrolled during active disease. Input material: peripheral blood. The chain has TRBV27 and TRBJ1-4, with a tentative D call TRBD1 (5 bases). The CDR3 coding sequence is TGTGCCAGCAGTTTACCGGGGGTGGATGAAAAACTGTTTTTT. This encodes CASSLPGVDEKLFF.